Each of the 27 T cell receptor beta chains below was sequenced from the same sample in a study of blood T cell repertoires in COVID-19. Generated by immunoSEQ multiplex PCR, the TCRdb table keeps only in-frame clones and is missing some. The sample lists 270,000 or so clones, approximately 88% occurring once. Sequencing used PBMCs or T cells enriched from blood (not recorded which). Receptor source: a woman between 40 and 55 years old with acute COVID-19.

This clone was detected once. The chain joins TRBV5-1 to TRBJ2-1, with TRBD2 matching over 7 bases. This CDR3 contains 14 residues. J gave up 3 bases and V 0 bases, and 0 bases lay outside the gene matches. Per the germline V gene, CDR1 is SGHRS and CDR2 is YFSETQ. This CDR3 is CASSLGGGYNEQFF. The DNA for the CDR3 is TGCGCCAGCAGCTTGGGCGGGGGCTACAATGAGCAGTTCTTC.

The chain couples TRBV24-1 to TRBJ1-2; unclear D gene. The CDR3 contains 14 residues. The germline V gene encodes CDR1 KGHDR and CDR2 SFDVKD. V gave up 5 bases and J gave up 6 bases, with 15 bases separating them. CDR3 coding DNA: TGTGCCACCAGTGGGCGAGAGTCAGGCGATGGCTACACCTTC. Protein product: CATSGRESGDGYTF.

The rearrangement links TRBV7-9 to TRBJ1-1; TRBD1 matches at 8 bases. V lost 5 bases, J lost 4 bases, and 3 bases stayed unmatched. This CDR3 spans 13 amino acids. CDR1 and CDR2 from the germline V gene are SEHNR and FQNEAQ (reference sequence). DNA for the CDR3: TGTGCCAGCAGCGCGGACAGGGCCACTGAAGCTTTCTTT. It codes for CASSADRATEAFF.

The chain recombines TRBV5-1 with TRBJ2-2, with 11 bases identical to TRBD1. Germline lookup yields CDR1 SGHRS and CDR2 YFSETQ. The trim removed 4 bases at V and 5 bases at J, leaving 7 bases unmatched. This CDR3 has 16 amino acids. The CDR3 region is CASSQGQGAYTGELFF. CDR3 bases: TGCGCCAGCAGCCAAGGACAGGGGGCTTATACCGGGGAGCTGTTTTTT. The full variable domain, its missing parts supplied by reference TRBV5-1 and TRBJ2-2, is KAGVTQTPRYLIKTRGQQVTLSCSPISGHRSVSWYQQTPGQGLQFLFEYFSETQRNKGNFPGRFSGRQFSNSRSEMNVSTLELGDSALYLCASSQGQGAYTGELFFGEGSRLTVL.

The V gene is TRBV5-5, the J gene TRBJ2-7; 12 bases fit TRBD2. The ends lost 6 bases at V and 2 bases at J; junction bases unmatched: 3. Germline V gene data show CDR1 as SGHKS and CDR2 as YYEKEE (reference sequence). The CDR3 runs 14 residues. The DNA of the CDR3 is TGTGCCAGCAATGGACTAGCGGGAACCTACGAGCAGTACTTC. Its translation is CASNGLAGTYEQYF.

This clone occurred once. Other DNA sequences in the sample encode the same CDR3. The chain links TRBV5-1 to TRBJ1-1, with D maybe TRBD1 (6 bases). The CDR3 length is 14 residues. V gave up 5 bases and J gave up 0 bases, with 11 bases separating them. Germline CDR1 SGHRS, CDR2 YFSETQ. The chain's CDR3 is CASSRGQLNTEAFF. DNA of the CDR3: TGCGCCAGCAGTCGAGGACAGCTGAACACTGAAGCTTTCTTT. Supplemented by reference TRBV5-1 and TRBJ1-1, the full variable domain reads KAGVTQTPRYLIKTRGQQVTLSCSPISGHRSVSWYQQTPGQGLQFLFEYFSETQRNKGNFPGRFSGRQFSNSRSEMNVSTLELGDSALYLCASSRGQLNTEAFFGQGTRLTVV.

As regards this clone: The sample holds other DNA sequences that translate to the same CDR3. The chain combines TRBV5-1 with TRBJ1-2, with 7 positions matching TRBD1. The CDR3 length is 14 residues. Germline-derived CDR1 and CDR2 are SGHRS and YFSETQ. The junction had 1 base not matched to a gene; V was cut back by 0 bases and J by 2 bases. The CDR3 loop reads CASSLGQGNYGYTF. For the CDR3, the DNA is TGCGCCAGCAGCTTGGGACAGGGCAACTATGGCTACACCTTC.

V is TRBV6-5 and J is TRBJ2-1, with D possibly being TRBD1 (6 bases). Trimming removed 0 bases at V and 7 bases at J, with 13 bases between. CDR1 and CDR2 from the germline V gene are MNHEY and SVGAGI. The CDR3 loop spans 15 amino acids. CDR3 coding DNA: TGTGCCAGCAGTTACTCACAGGGTCGAGGGAATGAGCAGTTCTTC. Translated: CASSYSQGRGNEQFF.

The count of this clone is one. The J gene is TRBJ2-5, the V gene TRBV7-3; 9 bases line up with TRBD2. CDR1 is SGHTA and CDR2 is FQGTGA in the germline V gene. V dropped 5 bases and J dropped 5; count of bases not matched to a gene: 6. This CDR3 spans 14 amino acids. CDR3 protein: CASSGSGSGETQYF. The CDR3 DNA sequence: TGTGCCAGCAGCGGTAGCGGGAGCGGGGAGACCCAGTACTTC.

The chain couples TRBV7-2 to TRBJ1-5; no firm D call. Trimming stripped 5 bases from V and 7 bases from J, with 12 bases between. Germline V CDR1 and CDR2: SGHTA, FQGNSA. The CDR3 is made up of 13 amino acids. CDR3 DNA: TGTGCCAGCAGCCCCGACGGGAGCCAGCCCCAGCATTTT. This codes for CASSPDGSQPQHF.

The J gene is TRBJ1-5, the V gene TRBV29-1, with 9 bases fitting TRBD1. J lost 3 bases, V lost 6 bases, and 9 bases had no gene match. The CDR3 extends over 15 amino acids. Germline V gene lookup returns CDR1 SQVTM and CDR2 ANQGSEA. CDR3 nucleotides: TGCAGCGTAATGACCGGGACAGGGACCAATCAGCCCCAGCATTTT. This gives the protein CSVMTGTGTNQPQHF.

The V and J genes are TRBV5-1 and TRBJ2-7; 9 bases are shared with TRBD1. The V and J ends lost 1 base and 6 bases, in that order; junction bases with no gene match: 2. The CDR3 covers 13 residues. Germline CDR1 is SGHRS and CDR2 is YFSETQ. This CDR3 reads CASSLMTGGEQYF. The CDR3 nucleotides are TGCGCCAGCAGCTTGATGACAGGGGGCGAGCAGTACTTC. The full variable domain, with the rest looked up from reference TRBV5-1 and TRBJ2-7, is KAGVTQTPRYLIKTRGQQVTLSCSPISGHRSVSWYQQTPGQGLQFLFEYFSETQRNKGNFPGRFSGRQFSNSRSEMNVSTLELGDSALYLCASSLMTGGEQYFGPGTRLTVT.

CDR3 sequence (DNA): TGTGCCTGGAGTGGCACCGGAGGCGGGTATGGCTACACCTTC. Its translation: CAWSGTGGGYGYTF. V usage is TRBV30 and J usage is TRBJ1-2; no clear D. This CDR3 spans 14 amino acids. Germline loops: CDR1 GTSNPN, CDR2 SVGIG (reference sequence). V shed 1 base and J shed 5 bases, with 14 bases lying between them. Together with reference TRBV30 and TRBJ1-2, the CDR3 gives the full variable domain: SQTIHQWPATLVQPVGSPLSLECTVEGTSNPNLYWYRQAAGRGLQLLFYSVGIGQISSEVPQNLSASRPQDRQFILSSKKLLLSDSGFYLCAWSGTGGGYGYTFGSGTRLTVV.

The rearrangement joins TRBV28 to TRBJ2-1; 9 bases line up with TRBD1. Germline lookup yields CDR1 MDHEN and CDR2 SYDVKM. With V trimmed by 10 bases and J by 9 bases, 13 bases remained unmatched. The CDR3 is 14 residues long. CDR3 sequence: CATTGTGTFGEQFF. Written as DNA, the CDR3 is TGTGCCACGACCGGGACAGGGACTTTTGGTGAGCAGTTCTTC. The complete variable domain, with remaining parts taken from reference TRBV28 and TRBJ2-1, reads DVKVTQSSRYLVKRTGEKVFLECVQDMDHENMFWYRQDPGLGLRLIYFSYDVKMKEKGDIPEGYSVSREKKERFSLILESASTNQTSMYLCATTGTGTFGEQFFGPGTRLTVL.

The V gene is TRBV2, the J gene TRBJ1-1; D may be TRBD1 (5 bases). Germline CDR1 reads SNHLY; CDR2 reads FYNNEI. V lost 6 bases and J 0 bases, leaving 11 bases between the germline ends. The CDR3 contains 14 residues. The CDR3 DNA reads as TGTGCCAGCAGGAGACAGCTAATGAACACTGAAGCTTTCTTT. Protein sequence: CASRRQLMNTEAFF.

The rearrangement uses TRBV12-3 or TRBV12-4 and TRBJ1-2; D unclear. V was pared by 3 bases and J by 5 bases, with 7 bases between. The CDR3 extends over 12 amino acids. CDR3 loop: CASSFALYGYTF. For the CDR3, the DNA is TGTGCCAGCAGTTTTGCGCTGTATGGCTACACCTTC.

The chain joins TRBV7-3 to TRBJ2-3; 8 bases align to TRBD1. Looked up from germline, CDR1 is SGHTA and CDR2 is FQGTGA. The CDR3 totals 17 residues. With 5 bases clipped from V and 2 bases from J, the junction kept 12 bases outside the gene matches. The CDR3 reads CASSPGNRGTYTDTQYF. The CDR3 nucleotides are TGTGCCAGCAGCCCCGGTAACAGGGGGACCTACACAGATACGCAGTATTTT.

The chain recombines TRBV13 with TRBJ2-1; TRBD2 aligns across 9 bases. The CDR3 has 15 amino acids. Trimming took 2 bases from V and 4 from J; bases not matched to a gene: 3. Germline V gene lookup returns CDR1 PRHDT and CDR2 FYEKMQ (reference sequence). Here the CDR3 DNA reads TGTGCCAGCAGCTTATTGCGGGAGGGATACAATGAGCAGTTCTTC. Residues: CASSLLREGYNEQFF.

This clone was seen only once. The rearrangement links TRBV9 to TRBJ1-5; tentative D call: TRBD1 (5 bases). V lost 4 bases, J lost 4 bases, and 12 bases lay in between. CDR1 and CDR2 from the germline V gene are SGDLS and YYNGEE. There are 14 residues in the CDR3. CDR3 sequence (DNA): TGTGCCAGCAGCAGGTCAGGACAAAATCAGCCCCAGCATTTT. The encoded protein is CASSRSGQNQPQHF.

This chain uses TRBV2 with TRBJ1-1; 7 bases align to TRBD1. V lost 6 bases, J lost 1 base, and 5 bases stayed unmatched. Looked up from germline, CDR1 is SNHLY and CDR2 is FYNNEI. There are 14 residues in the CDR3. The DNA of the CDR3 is TGTGCCAGCAGGTGGGACAGACCGAACACTGAAGCTTTCTTT. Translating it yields CASRWDRPNTEAFF.

The CDR3 protein is CAWSVTTINYGYTF. As DNA, the CDR3 is TGTGCCTGGAGTGTGACGACAATAAACTATGGCTACACCTTC. The V and J genes are TRBV30 and TRBJ1-2, with D unresolved. CDR1 is GTSNPN, CDR2 SVGIG, per germline (reference sequence). The V gene lost 0 bases and the J gene lost 2 bases, with 10 bases spanning the gap. The CDR3 is 14 amino acids.

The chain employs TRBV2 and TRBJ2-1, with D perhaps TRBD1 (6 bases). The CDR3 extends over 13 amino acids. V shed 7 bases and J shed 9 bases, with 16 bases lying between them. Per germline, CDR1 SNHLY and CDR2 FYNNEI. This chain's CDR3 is CASTGTYRGEQFF. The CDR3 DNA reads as TGTGCCAGCACCGGGACATATAGGGGTGAGCAGTTCTTC.

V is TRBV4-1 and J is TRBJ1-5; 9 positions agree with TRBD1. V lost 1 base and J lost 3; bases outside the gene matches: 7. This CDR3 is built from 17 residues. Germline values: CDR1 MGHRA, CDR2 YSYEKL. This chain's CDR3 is CASSQVPGTGLNQPQHF. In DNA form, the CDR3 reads TGCGCCAGCAGCCAAGTCCCCGGGACAGGGCTCAATCAGCCCCAGCATTTT.

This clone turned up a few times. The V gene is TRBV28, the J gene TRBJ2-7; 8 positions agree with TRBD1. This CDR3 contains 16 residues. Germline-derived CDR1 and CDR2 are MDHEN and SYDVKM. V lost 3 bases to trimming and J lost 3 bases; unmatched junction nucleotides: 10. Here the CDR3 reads CASSFPGTGQGYEQYF. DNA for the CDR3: TGTGCCAGCAGTTTCCCCGGGACCGGACAGGGCTACGAGCAGTACTTC.

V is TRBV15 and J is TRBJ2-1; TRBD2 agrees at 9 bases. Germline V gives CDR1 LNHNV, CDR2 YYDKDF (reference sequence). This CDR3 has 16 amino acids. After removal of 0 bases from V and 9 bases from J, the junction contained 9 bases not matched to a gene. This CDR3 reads CATSRDRREGRVEQFF. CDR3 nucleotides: TGTGCCACCAGCAGAGATCGGCGGGAGGGCCGGGTTGAGCAGTTCTTC.

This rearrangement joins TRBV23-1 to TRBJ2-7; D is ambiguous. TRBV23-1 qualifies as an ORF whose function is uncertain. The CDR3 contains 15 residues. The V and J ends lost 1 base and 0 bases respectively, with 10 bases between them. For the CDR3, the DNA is TGCGCCAGCAGTCAATTCAATCCCAGCTCCTACGAGCAGTACGTC. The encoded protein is CASSQFNPSSYEQYV.

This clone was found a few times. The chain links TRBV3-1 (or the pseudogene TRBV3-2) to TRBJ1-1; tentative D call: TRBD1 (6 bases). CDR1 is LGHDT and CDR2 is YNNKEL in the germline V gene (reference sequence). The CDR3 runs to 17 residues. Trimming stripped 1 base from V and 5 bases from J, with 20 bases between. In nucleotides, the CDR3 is TGTGCCAGCAGCCAAGGGACAGCCACCTTTAGGGAGACTGAAGCTTTCTTT. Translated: CASSQGTATFRETEAFF.